This record covers a single T cell receptor beta chain. This study enrolled people aged about 18 to 95 from roughly 22 US geographic areas. The study counted Cohort 3 donors as recovered given two negative PCRs, clearance, or symptom resolution. TCRdb's table, derived via immunoSEQ multiplex PCR, lists solely in-frame clones and lacks some. Among just over 350,000 clones listed, over 75% were seen once. These data originate in a study of blood T cell repertoires in COVID-19. In the study overall: PBMCs, B-cell-depleted T cells, or T cells were the source of the cDNA or gDNA that made up the material.

V shed 3 bases, J shed 4 bases, and the junction held 8 bases outside the gene matches. This CDR3 has 15 residues. The V gene's germline CDR1 is MNHEY and CDR2 SMNVEV (reference sequence). The sequence was obtained from a woman aged 30 to 39 who had recovered from COVID-19. This rearrangement joins TRBV27 to TRBJ2-7; TRBD2 agrees at 8 bases. What was sequenced was PBMCs or T cells enriched from blood (not recorded which). Here the CDR3 reads CASSLAGGGRYEQYF. CDR3 coding DNA: TGTGCCAGCAGTTTGGCAGGCGGCGGGAGGTACGAGCAGTACTTC.